This T cell receptor (beta chain) appears in the sequencing data of a study of blood T cells in healthy people across ages. Study as a whole: About one barcoded beta molecule per two T cells was captured by template switching.

The J segment lost 4 bases and the V segment lost 5 bases, leaving 12 bases of the junction unmatched. Germline V gene lookup returns CDR1 LGHDT and CDR2 YNNKEL (reference sequence). The CDR3 runs to 16 residues. A second PCR of 7 to 11 cycles used a sample-barcoded 5' primer and a J-beta primer mix. Every cDNA molecule carried a tag from a template-switch adaptor bearing 12 random nucleotides. Researchers report that each sample yielded at least 3 million CDR3-containing paired-end reads. TCRdb ran MiXCR on the 5' RACE reads and lists one entry per CDR3 protein. The profile shows 1,500,000 or so distinct CDR3 sequences, roughly 60% of them singletons.

The chain uses TRBV3-1 and TRBJ2-5; 8 positions agree with TRBD2. Sequenced input: blood. This TCR was recovered from a man aged 18 to 30 in good health. The chain's CDR3 is CASSKGTSGSGETQYF. The CDR3, as DNA: TGTGCCAGCAGCAAAGGGACTAGTGGGAGTGGAGAGACCCAGTACTTC.